This passage covers 10 T cell receptor beta chains from one sample sequenced in a study of CD8 T cells in ankylosing spondylitis. Study-level findings and limits: A TCR beta motif of eight or nine highly homologous variants seemed to mark ankylosing spondylitis blood.

TCRdb redid the calling of the 5' RACE reads with MiXCR, one entry per CDR3 protein. In the table there are about 700,000 distinct CDR3 sequences, around a fifth of which are singletons. No antigen is known for these receptors. The sequenced sample was blood, either unsorted or a sorted T cell fraction (not recorded which). The origin of the receptors is a male donor with ankylosing spondylitis.

The gene calls are TRBV20-1 and TRBJ2-2, with 9 bases that match TRBD1. CDR1 and CDR2 from the germline V gene are DFQATT and SNEGSKA (reference sequence). The CDR3 runs to 14 residues. With V trimmed by 5 bases and J by 3 bases, 4 bases remained unmatched. CDR3: CSAWDREYTGELFF. In DNA, the CDR3 is TGCAGTGCTTGGGACAGGGAATACACCGGGGAGCTGTTTTTT.

Only a few counts were recorded for this clonotype. This sequence joins TRBV12-3 or TRBV12-4 and TRBJ2-2; 8 bases are a match to TRBD1. V trimming: 5 bases; J trimming: 0 bases; junction bases outside the gene matches: 5. CDR3 length: 16 residues. CDR3 nucleotides: TGTGCCAGCAGTCCTCGGGACAGGCCGAACACCGGGGAGCTGTTTTTT. It is translated as CASSPRDRPNTGELFF.

As concerns this clonotype: A read error is likely, as this CDR3 ends without the conserved phenylalanine or tryptophan. V is TRBV2 and J is TRBJ2-1; 14 bases are shared with TRBD2. V lost 4 bases and J lost 8; bases outside the gene matches: 7. Germline CDR1 reads SNHLY; CDR2 reads FYNNEI. The CDR3 is 16 residues long. As DNA, the CDR3 is TGTGCCAGCAGTGGGACTAGCGGGGGGAGATTGGATGAGCAGTTCTCC. This gives the protein CASSGTSGGRLDEQFS.

This clonotype has only a few counts. The chain recombines TRBV3-1 with TRBJ1-4; weak D call: TRBD1 (6 bases). The CDR3 totals 14 residues. The germline V and J ends were trimmed by 2 bases and 8 bases, with 12 bases remaining between them. Germline V CDR1 and CDR2: LGHDT, YNNKEL (reference sequence). CDR3 nucleotide sequence: TGTGCCAGCAGCCAAAAGGTCGGGGGCGAAAAACTGTTTTTT. This translates into CASSQKVGGEKLFF.

The chain combines TRBV11-1 with TRBJ1-6; weak D call: TRBD1 (6 bases). This CDR3 comprises 18 residues. Between the trimmed V and J ends, which lost 0 bases and 5 bases, there was a span of 17 bases. The germline V gene has CDR1 SGHAT and CDR2 FQDESV (reference sequence). The DNA of the CDR3 is TGTGCCAGCAGCTTAGCTCACCACCGGGACAAGAATAATTCACCCCTCCACTTT. Protein sequence: CASSLAHHRDKNNSPLHF.

This chain joins TRBV6-5 and TRBJ1-1, with D possibly matching TRBD1 (6 bases). The CDR3 sequence is 16 residues long. Germline CDR1 MNHEY, CDR2 SVGAGI. The V gene lost 1 base and the J gene lost 4 bases, with 16 bases spanning the gap. The CDR3 DNA follows: TGTGCCAGCAGTTACTGGGGGCGCAGGCGTGGCACTGAAGCTTTCTTT. Encoded protein: CASSYWGRRRGTEAFF.

The chain uses TRBV12-3 or TRBV12-4 and TRBJ2-5, with 11 bases that match TRBD2. This CDR3 comprises 17 residues. Losses at the gene ends were 2 bases for V and 5 bases for J; bases not matched to a gene: 10. Here the CDR3 DNA reads TGTGCCAGCAGTTTAAGTCGGCTAGCGGGGGGCGGGGAGACCCAGTACTTC. Translation: CASSLSRLAGGGETQYF.

V gene TRBV4-1 combines with J gene TRBJ2-7; tentative D call: TRBD2 (6 bases). Trimming took off 5 bases at V and 3 bases at J, with 20 bases between the two ends. CDR3 length: 16 amino acids. CDR1 is MGHRA, CDR2 YSYEKL, per germline. The CDR3 region has the DNA TGCGCCAGCAGCGAAGGTGCGGGGTCCCGGATCTACGAGCAGTACTTC. This translates into CASSEGAGSRIYEQYF.

V usage is TRBV7-6 and J usage is TRBJ2-1, with D possibly TRBD2 on 6 matching bases. The CDR3 has 17 residues. Germline V gene sequence: CDR1 SGHVS, CDR2 FNYEAQ. With 3 bases removed from V and 9 bases from J, the gap between germline ends came to 24 bases. Written as DNA, the CDR3 is TGTGCCAGCAGCTTGTCCCAAAACGGGGAGGTTGTGGGTGAGCAGTTCTTC. Protein product: CASSLSQNGEVVGEQFF.

The gene calls are TRBV29-1 and TRBJ2-7; no definite D call. The germline gives CDR1 SQVTM, CDR2 ANQGSEA. CDR3 length: 12 residues. The germline V and J ends were trimmed by 4 bases and 6 bases, with 13 bases remaining between them. CDR3 DNA sequence: TGCAGCGTTGTCGGCGAGCGAGGCGAGCAGTACTTC. Its protein product is CSVVGERGEQYF.